This T cell receptor (beta chain) is from a study of siplizumab effects on memory and regulatory T cells. Points from the study as a whole: Confirmatory evidence of suppressive function in proliferating siplizumab-culture Tregs was not obtained. The mapping of alloreactive clones to unstimulated subsets covered only a minor fraction of them.

The assay was immunoSEQ multiplex PCR, and TCRdb's table has in-frame clones only and misses some. The data contain about 57,000 clones, over 65% of them seen just once; the ten biggest clones take up 3% to 4%. A word on this clone: Its antigen is undetermined.

The CDR3 sequence is 14 residues long. Trimming cost V 5 bases and J 4 bases, with 15 bases left between them. Germline lookup yields CDR1 SGHDT and CDR2 YYEEEE. The receptor comes from a human donor in good health. This sequence joins TRBV5-6 and TRBJ1-2; D possibly corresponds to TRBD1 (5 bases). Sequencing was done on a sample of memory CD4+ T cells sorted from blood. The CDR3: CASRYGTSAYGYTF. CDR3 bases: TGTGCCAGCAGATATGGGACGAGCGCCTATGGCTACACCTTC.